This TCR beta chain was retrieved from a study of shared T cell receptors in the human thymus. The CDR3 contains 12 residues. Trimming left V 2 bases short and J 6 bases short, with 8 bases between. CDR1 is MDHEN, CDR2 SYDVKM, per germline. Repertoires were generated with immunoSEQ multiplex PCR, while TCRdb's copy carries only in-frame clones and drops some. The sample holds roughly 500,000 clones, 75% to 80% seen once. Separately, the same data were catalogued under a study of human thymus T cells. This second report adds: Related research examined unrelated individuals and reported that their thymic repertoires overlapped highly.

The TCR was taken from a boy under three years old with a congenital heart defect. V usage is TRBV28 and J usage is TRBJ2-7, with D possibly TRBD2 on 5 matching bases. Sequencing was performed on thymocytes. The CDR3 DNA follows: TGTGCCAGCAGTTTACTGGAGGCCGAGCAGTACTTC. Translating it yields CASSLLEAEQYF.